This T cell receptor beta chain was identified in a study of T cells in Graves' hyperthyroidism and ophthalmopathy. Across the whole study: Peripheral blood samples were taken at initial diagnosis, prior to any treatment.

Disease duration was under 3 months in the ophthalmopathy patients, who also had a Clinical Activity Score of at least 3 and a NOSPECS grade of at least 4. It was uncontrolled infection, other autoimmune disease, pregnancy or lactation that excluded patients. The PBMCs had their origin in about 9.7 ml of fresh peripheral blood. This clonotype was detected many times. The CDR3 is 11 amino acids. Between the trimmed V and J ends, which lost 11 bases and 6 bases, there was a span of 14 bases. Germline V gene lookup returns CDR1 PRHDT and CDR2 FYEKMQ (reference sequence). Authors of the study amplified TCR beta CDR3 regions from RNA transcripts. A first-round RT-PCR of the TCR CDR3 used the HTBI primer set. TCRdb fed the multiplex PCR reads into MiXCR, producing one record per CDR3 protein. This sample has hundreds of thousands of distinct CDR3 sequences, with more than 12% found just once.

The sequence came from a woman between 50 and 59 years old with Graves' ophthalmopathy. The specimen was blood. This chain links TRBV13 with TRBJ2-7; D not resolved. In nucleotides, the CDR3 is TGTGCCTCCATACTGGGAACCGAGCAGTACTTC. It codes for CASILGTEQYF.